This T cell receptor (beta chain) was observed in a study of blood T cell repertoires in COVID-19. Study background: Samples representing acute and convalescent COVID-19 were sourced from the United States, Italy and Spain. PBMCs, B-cell-depleted T cells, or T cells provided the cDNA or gDNA that made up the material.

Authors' methods: How many nucleated cells were present was estimated from reference gene primer amplification. Assay used: immunoSEQ multiplex PCR; TCRdb lists only in-frame clones, some missing. V, J and clone size derive from that table, while D and trimming were established from the DNA sequence. The sample records 80,000 to 100,000 clones, 65% to 85% being singletons. What was sequenced was peripheral blood. The receptor comes from a man between 60 and 75 years old with acute or convalescent COVID-19.

In DNA form, the CDR3 reads TGTGCCAGCACCCCACGAGGGCAAGGCGAGCAGTTCTTC. Residues: CASTPRGQGEQFF. The chain combines TRBV28 with TRBJ2-1; D is possibly TRBD2 (5 bases). Germline-derived CDR1 and CDR2 are MDHEN and SYDVKM. Trimming took 7 bases from V and 10 from J, leaving 17 bases between them. This CDR3 is built from 13 residues.